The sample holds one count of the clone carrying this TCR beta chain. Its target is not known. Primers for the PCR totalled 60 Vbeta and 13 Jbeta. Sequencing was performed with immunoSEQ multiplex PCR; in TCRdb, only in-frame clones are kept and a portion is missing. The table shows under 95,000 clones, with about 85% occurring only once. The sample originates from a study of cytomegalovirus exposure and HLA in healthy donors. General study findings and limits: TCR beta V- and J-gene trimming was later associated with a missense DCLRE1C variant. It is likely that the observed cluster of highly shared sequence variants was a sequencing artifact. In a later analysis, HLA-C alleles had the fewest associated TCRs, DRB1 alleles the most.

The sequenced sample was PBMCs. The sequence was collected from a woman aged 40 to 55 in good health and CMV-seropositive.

CDR3 protein: CASTWDRSYGYTF. CDR3 bases: TGTGCCAGCACCTGGGACAGATCCTATGGCTACACCTTC. V and J are TRBV28 and TRBJ1-2, with 7 bases lining up with TRBD1. In germline, CDR1 is MDHEN, CDR2 SYDVKM. Trimming cost V 7 bases and J 4 bases; bases outside gene matches: 6. The CDR3 is 13 amino acids.